The present TCR beta chain was sequenced within a study of cytomegalovirus exposure and HLA in healthy donors. Broader study findings: Donor immune exposure was known only as CMV serostatus.

The study ran its PCR with 60 Vbeta and 13 Jbeta primers. This table comes from immunoSEQ multiplex PCR, and its TCRdb copy is limited to in-frame clones, with some not included. The repertoire holds some 63,000 clones, with roughly 80% as singletons. CDR1 MGHDK and CDR2 SYGVNS come from the germline V gene. Trimming removed 1 base from V and 2 bases from J, with 20 bases in between. The CDR3 extends over 18 amino acids. In its sample, this clone was seen a few times. The target antigen is unknown. The sequence was collected from a human donor in good health. The sequenced sample was PBMCs. The V and J genes are TRBV25-1 and TRBJ2-5, with D perhaps matching TRBD2 (7 bases). CDR3 protein: CASSEWRGGRHLQETQYF. The CDR3 DNA follows: TGTGCCAGCAGTGAATGGAGGGGGGGCCGTCACCTTCAAGAGACCCAGTACTTC.